This TCR beta chain came from a study of neurological immune-mediated disorders. V lost 5 bases, J lost 0 bases, and 3 bases stayed unmatched. The CDR3 sequence is 14 residues long. Looked up from germline, CDR1 is DFQATT and CDR2 is SNEGSKA (reference sequence). The making of cDNA relied on 5'RACE with 10-nucleotide random UMIs. TCRdb re-called the 5' RACE reads through MiXCR, storing one row per CDR3 protein. The sample contains tens of thousands of distinct CDR3 sequences, around 3.5% of which appear only once. This clonotype was observed at least ten times. The TCR sequence derives from a woman in her forties or fifties with multiple sclerosis. The source material was PBMCs. The chain joins TRBV20-1 to TRBJ1-3, with TRBD1 matching 8 bases. This CDR3 is CSAGDRGSGNTIYF. CDR3 bases: TGCAGTGCTGGCGACAGGGGCTCTGGAAACACCATATATTTT.